This TCR beta chain was retrieved from a study of T cells after posttransplantation cyclophosphamide. Measured with immunoSEQ multiplex PCR; TCRdb has only the in-frame clones, and not every one. The sample carries 30,000 to 40,000 clones, about 87% recorded once. V dropped 0 bases and J dropped 7 bases, with 15 bases sitting between them. Germline lookup yields CDR1 MGHRA and CDR2 YSYEKL. CDR3 length: 16 residues. This chain connects TRBV4-1 to TRBJ1-4; unclear D gene. Sequenced sample: PBMCs. The origin of this receptor is a woman in her 40s with a blood cancer, CMV-positive, and with a related stem cell donor. The CDR3 coding sequence is TGCGCCAGCAGCCAAGAGGAGAACACGTGGAGTGAAAAACTGTTTTTT. Amino acids: CASSQEENTWSEKLFF.